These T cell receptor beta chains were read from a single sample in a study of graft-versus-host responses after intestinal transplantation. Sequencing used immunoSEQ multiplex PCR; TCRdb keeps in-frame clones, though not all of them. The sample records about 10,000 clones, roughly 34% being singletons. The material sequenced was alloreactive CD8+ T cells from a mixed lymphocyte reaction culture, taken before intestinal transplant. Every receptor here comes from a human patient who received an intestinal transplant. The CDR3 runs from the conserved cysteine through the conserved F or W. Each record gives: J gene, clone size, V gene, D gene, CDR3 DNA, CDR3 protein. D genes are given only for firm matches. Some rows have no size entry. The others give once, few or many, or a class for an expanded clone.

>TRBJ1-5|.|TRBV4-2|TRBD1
TGTGCCAGCAGCCAAGAGATGGGACAGGTCAATCAGCCCCAGCATTTT
CASSQEMGQVNQPQHF
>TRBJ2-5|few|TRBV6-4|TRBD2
TGTGCCAGCAGTGACTCGGGACTAGCGGGAGGAGAGACCCAGTACTTC
CASSDSGLAGGETQYF
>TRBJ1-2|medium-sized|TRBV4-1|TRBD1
TGCGCCAGCAGCCAAGATAGGGCAGGGGGCGGCGGCTACACCTTC
CASSQDRAGGGGYTF
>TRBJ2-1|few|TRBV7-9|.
TGTGCCAGCAGCTTAGCGGGGAGCTCCTACAATGAGCAGTTCTTC
CASSLAGSSYNEQFF
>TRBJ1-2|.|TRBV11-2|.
TGTGCCAGCAGCTTAGGGACACAGGGTCGGTATGGCTACACCTTC
CASSLGTQGRYGYTF
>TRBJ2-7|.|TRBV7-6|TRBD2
TGTGCCAGCAGCTTAGTGGCGGGAGGGCCAGCTTACGAGCAGTACTTC
CASSLVAGGPAYEQYF
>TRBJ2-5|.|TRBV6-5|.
TGTGCCAGCAGTTACAGCACAGGGTCGGGAGAGACCCAGTACTTC
CASSYSTGSGETQYF
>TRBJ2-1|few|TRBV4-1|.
TGCGCCAGCAGCCAAGATGGGAGTCATGAGCAGTTCTTC
CASSQDGSHEQFF
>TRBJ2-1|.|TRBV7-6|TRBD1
TGTGCCAGCAGCCCCGTCTGGACAGGCAAGGGGGAGCAGTTCTTC
CASSPVWTGKGEQFF
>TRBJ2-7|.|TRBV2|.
TGTGCCAGCAGTCCCGCTGGCAGGGTTAGGTACGAGCAGTACTTC
CASSPAGRVRYEQYF
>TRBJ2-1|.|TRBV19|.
TGTGCCAGTAGTATGAGTGGGAGCTCCTACAATGAGCAGTTCTTC
CASSMSGSSYNEQFF
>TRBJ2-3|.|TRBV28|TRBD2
TGTGCCAGTAGACAACTCGGACTAGCCCTAGATACGCAGTATTTT
CASRQLGLALDTQYF
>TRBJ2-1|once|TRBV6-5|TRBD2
TGTGCCAGCAGTCCTTCGGGGGGGTACAATGAGCAGTTCTTC
CASSPSGGYNEQFF
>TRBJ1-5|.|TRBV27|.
TGTGCCAGCAGTAATAGCAGGGGTAGCAATCAGCCCCAGCATTTT
CASSNSRGSNQPQHF
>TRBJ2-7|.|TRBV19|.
TGTGCCAGTAGTATCACACCAACCTACGAGCAGTACTTC
CASSITPTYEQYF
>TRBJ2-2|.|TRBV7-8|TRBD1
TGTGCCAGCAGCTTAATGCCCGGACAGGGGGTCGGGGAGCTGTTTTTT
CASSLMPGQGVGELFF
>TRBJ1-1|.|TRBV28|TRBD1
TGTGCCAGCAGTTCAGGGGGGGAAGCTTTCTTT
CASSSGGEAFF
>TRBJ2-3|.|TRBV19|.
TGTGCCAGTAGGAGGGAGAGCACAGATACGCAGTATTTT
CASRRESTDTQYF
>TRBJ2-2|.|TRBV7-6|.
TGTGCCAGCATCCCGGGTCCATACACCGGGGAGCTGTTTTTT
CASIPGPYTGELFF
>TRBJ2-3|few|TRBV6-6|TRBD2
TGTGCCAGCAGCCGACTAGCGGGAGGTCAGGATACGCAGTATTTT
CASSRLAGGQDTQYF
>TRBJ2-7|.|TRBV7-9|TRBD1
TGTGCCAGCAGCTTGGACAGGGCCCACGAGCAGTACTTC
CASSLDRAHEQYF
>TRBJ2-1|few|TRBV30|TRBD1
TGTGCCTGGAGTGGAATAGTCCGGGACAGGTACCACAATGAGCAGTTCTTC
CAWSGIVRDRYHNEQFF
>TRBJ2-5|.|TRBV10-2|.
TGCGCCAGCAGTGTAGCGACCAACCAAGAGACCCAGTACTTC
CASSVATNQETQYF
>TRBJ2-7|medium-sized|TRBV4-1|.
TGCGCCAGCAGCCAAGTGATGCTAGCTCGCGAGCAGTACTTC
CASSQVMLAREQYF
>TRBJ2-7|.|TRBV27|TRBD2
TGTGCCAGCAGTTCCCTGGGACTAGCGAGCGAGCAGTACTTC
CASSSLGLASEQYF
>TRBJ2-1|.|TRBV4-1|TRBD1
TGCGCCAGCAGCCAAGAGGGGACAGGGGTAGTTGAGCAGTTCTTC
CASSQEGTGVVEQFF